Included here is one T cell receptor beta chain sequence, with context. Its specific antigen is unknown. Per-base qualities were not stored, and no clone one base away is much larger. Libraries were prepared through the immunoSEQ multiplex PCR assay. For the multiplex PCR, a mixture combining 60 forward primers for TCR Vbeta segments and 13 reverse primers for TCR Jbeta segments was used. The CDR3 region of rearranged TCR beta genes was amplified from genomic DNA by a multiplex PCR assay. The Illumina HiSeq System was used to sequence the amplified TCR beta libraries as 87-base-pair reads. Regarding the original processing steps: A later analysis counted approximately 76 million unique TCR beta chains across the 666 repertoires, and some 11 million of these chains were shared by at least two donors. Raw reads were error-corrected and collapsed into unique sequences with a nearest-neighbor algorithm that merged closely related sequences to remove PCR and sequencing errors. V, D and J gene segments were assigned by aligning CDR3 sequences to IMGT reference sequences. For a sequence to be retained, at least a six-nucleotide match to both a V gene segment and a J gene segment was required. Rearrangements were classified as productive when the CDR3 lacked stop codons and remained in frame with V and J, and all other rearrangements were classified as non-productive. CDR3 was defined by IMGT convention, running from the second conserved V-encoded cysteine to the conserved J-encoded phenylalanine. In an earlier analysis of some 550 of the donors, sequences lacking an unambiguous match to a single V gene segment were excluded. In an earlier analysis of approximately 610 of the donors, V segments were called functional above 56.7% productive rearrangements and were called segregating when the between-donor standard deviation exceeded 5%. A statistical classification framework was built for diagnosing cytomegalovirus status from the catalog of TCR beta chain sequences. In a later analysis, V and J genes were assigned by comparing TCR nucleotide sequences against IMGT/GENE-DB human TR gene sequences. A later analysis assigned CDR3 sequences and most-parsimonious VDJ recombination scenarios with the TCRdist pipeline. In a later analysis, each TCR beta chain was defined by its CDR3 amino acid sequence together with its V-gene family, and reads without a unique V-gene family were excluded. As a way to deal with suspected cross-contamination and a sequencing artifact, a later analysis dropped 450 to 700 nucleotide sequences that were highly shared and had low generation probability. A later analysis calculated a clonal expansion index for each public chain from normalized within-repertoire ranks of inferred template counts. Generation probabilities in a later analysis came from a VDJ recombination model fitted to out-of-frame rearrangements, and those results were checked against IGoR. Hypergeometric tests were used in a later analysis to score TCR-TCR, TCR-HLA and TCR-CMV co-occurrence, with a repertoire-size bias correction applied to the TCR pairs. To estimate false discovery rates, a later analysis permuted the HLA or CMV assignments 20 times. In a later analysis, co-occurring TCRs were grouped using DBSCAN, and TCRdist sequence similarity was added for clustering within HLA-allele-positive subsets. For co-occurrence clustering, repertoires with fewer than 30,000 or more than 120,000 public chains were excluded, along with four or five repertoires with anomalous nucleotide sharing. TCRdb limited this immuneACCESS table to in-frame rearrangements with V and J called. A share of clones is missing; checked studies link under half to unresolved V genes, and the rest is unexplained. D and trimming come from the DNA, and the V and J calls and clone size come from that table. The sample table lists 130,000 to 150,000 clones, about four fifths of them with a count of one. Over 2% of the sample is in the top ten clones.

The germline V gene provides CDR1 SGHAT and CDR2 FQNNGV. There are 14 amino acids in the CDR3, from cysteine to phenylalanine inclusive. Kept here is only the CDR3 DNA, which spans 42 bases and is read in frame from base 1. At the junction V is shortened by 6 bases and J by 1 base, with 12 bases in between. This sample is drawn from a study of cytomegalovirus exposure and HLA in healthy donors (TCRdb year 2017). Study-level background: In an earlier analysis of under 600 of the donors, roughly 300 Gb of sequence data and 90 million to 130 million unique TCR beta sequences from 180 million or so T cells were reported. About five DR-DQ haplotypes were treated as single units for association and clustering because of strong linkage in the cohort. Donor age, sex, ethnicity and CMV serostatus were compiled alongside the repertoire data. Rather than drawing on any new phenotypic data, the later analysis identified candidate immune exposures from TCR beta sequences and the way those sequences occurred across donors. On average, 235,054 unique TCR beta nucleotide sequences were sequenced per donor among fewer than 500 genotyped donors of the cohort, with roughly 20% of those sequences being non-productive. The number of donors typed differed by locus, with roughly 629-640 for A, B, C, DRB1 and DQB1, around 560 for DQA1, 606 for DPA1, and 450 to 480 for DPB1. A later analysis re-examined previously published TCR beta repertoires from just over 650 donors and added high-resolution HLA genotyping to investigate patterns of TCR occurrence. Both class I and class II loci were covered by HLA typing, at four-digit resolution. In a later genetic analysis, genome-wide SNP genotypes for about three fifths of the roughly 670 donors were used, and that subset was treated as a discovery cohort. Approximately 310 gigabases of sequencing data and 80 million or so unique TCR sequences were included in an early release covering about 620 HLA-typed donors. High-throughput TCR immunosequencing, statistical association of individual TCRs with disease status, and machine learning were combined to predict cytomegalovirus infection status. A separate validation cohort of about 110 different subjects was used in addition to the approximately 610-subject first cohort. The study used immunosequencing to profile the T cell repertoires of around 600 subjects and linked those repertoires to cytomegalovirus serostatus. Every repertoire in the discovery cohort had been generated on one and the same sequencing platform. Among the approximately 400 genotyped donors, around 81% belonged to the genetic ancestry cluster associated with self-reported Caucasian donors. An earlier analysis of fewer than 750 of the donors used high-throughput TCR beta sequencing to judge whether each TCR beta V gene segment behaved as functional or pseudogenic. The aim of the study was to test whether cataloging public T cell receptors could identify signatures of past pathogen exposure. The full study reports these points: In this cohort, only TCR beta chains were sequenced, and detectable features were limited by the absence of alpha or paired-chain data. An earlier analysis of around 600 of the donors showed that most TCR beta V segments appeared in productive rearrangements either about 87% or about 30% of the time, which broadly matched IMGT annotations. According to a later analysis, TCR association rates differed among HLA loci, with DRB1 alleles showing the most associated TCRs and HLA-C alleles showing the fewest. A later analysis found that HLA-associated TCR beta chains were more clonally expanded and had lower generation probabilities than equally common non-associated chains. In both the original and validation cohorts, the classifier was reported to diagnose cytomegalovirus status with high specificity and sensitivity. HLA typing was unavailable for some donors at each locus, so association tests used only the typed subset. The only immune exposure information available for the cohort was CMV serostatus. In a later genetic analysis, fewer N-insertions in productive TCRs were reported among donors in an Asian-associated ancestry cluster than the roughly 700-donor mean. Most CMV-associated TCR beta chains appeared to be HLA-restricted in a later analysis, and the HLA associations seemed to be driven largely by CMV exposure. In the study, about 150 TCR beta chains were listed as associated with cytomegalovirus. The authors suggested that the approach could potentially be extended to other disease states and immunological phenotypes. In vitro tests confirmed that a few of the cytomegalovirus-associated TCR beta chains recognize cytomegalovirus antigens. Strong co-occurrence of HLA alleles, especially DR and DQ, made assigning TCR associations to individual alleles difficult. In a later analysis, several top co-occurrence clusters were reported to appear linked to parvovirus B19, influenza, CMV and Epstein-Barr virus. Because counts were too low, roughly 18 rarely observed V segments, including chromosome 9 orphons, were left out of the earlier analysis of about 500 of the donors. Most TCR sequences were observed very rarely across donors, whereas some public TCRs were present in many individuals. Linkage disequilibrium might explain the correlated functional status among segregating V segments, but an unknown experimental factor could not be ruled out. Presence/absence analyses assumed roughly uniform sequencing depth across donors, an assumption that may not hold. In a later genetic analysis, a missense DCLRE1C variant was associated with V-gene and J-gene trimming of TCR beta chains, and the association was replicated in an independent cohort. A further reported finding was that TCR beta sequences accurately predicted the HLA-A and HLA-B alleles for most subjects in the first cohort. Some IMGT-functional V segments, including TRBV6-2 and TRBV6-3, could not be told apart with the 87-base-pair reads, so those segments were excluded. A group of highly shared sequence variants was considered likely to be a technical artifact of the sequencing pipeline. Specific HLA alleles were associated with over 15,000 TCR beta sequences at a false discovery rate of 0.05 in a later analysis.

The cohort was made up of approximately 670 healthy bone marrow donors. At the time of sampling, all cohort members were nominally healthy, though unrecorded immune exposures were likely present. The donor tested CMV seropositive and was one of the 289 seropositive cohort members. Each donor provided a peripheral blood sample, and peripheral blood mononuclear cells were used for TCR beta sequencing. The Qiagen DNeasy Blood Extraction Kit was used to extract genomic DNA from the blood cell samples. Recombination linked TRBV11-2 to TRBJ1-1; 5 matching bases give a weak D call of TRBD1. This sequence originates from a woman younger than 35 in good health and CMV-seropositive. The sequencing sample was made of PBMCs. The CDR3 in this case is CASSWGSRNTEAFF. DNA sequence: TGTGCCAGCAGTTGGGGCTCACGGAACACTGAAGCTTTCTTT.